The 30 T cell receptor beta chains given below trace back to one sample, sequenced in a study of cytomegalovirus exposure and HLA in healthy donors. PCR involved 60 Vbeta and 13 Jbeta primers. Measured with immunoSEQ multiplex PCR; TCRdb has only the in-frame clones, and not every one. The data show fewer than 200,000 clones, with about 80% seen just once and 1.3% held by the top ten. The sequencing sample was made of PBMCs. These receptor sequences come from a man aged 25-40 years in good health and CMV-seronegative.

The rearrangement joins TRBV4-1 to TRBJ2-7; maybe TRBD2 (5 bases). V dropped 5 bases and J dropped 2 bases, with 19 bases sitting between them. Germline CDR1 MGHRA, CDR2 YSYEKL. The CDR3 spans 16 residues. CDR3 protein: CASSSRAEAAAYEQYF. For the CDR3, the DNA is TGCGCCAGCAGCTCAAGAGCGGAGGCAGCCGCCTACGAGCAGTACTTC.

As to this clone: The identical CDR3 is also encoded by other nucleotide sequences in the sample. The V gene is TRBV5-1, the J gene TRBJ2-7; 8 bases agree with TRBD1. The trim removed 2 bases at V and 4 bases at J, leaving 8 bases unmatched. Germline V lookup: CDR1 SGHRS, CDR2 YFSETQ. This CDR3 is 15 amino acids long. The CDR3 sequence: CASSFTGTGIYEQYF. Here the CDR3 DNA reads TGCGCCAGCAGCTTTACCGGGACAGGAATTTACGAGCAGTACTTC.

The rearrangement joins TRBV6-5 to TRBJ1-5; 8 nucleotides align to TRBD1. This CDR3 is 14 amino acids long. Germline V gene lookup returns CDR1 MNHEY and CDR2 SVGAGI. V lost 5 bases to trimming and J lost 2 bases; unmatched junction nucleotides: 2. The CDR3, as DNA: TGTGCCAGCAGTCCGACAGGGGGCAATCAGCCCCAGCATTTT. This translates into CASSPTGGNQPQHF.

This clone is medium-sized within its sample. The rearrangement links TRBV28 to TRBJ2-2; D remains unclear. Per germline, CDR1 MDHEN and CDR2 SYDVKM. V lost 5 bases, J lost 0 bases, and 7 bases lay in between. The CDR3 runs to 14 residues. CDR3 sequence reads: CASSLYSNTGELFF. The CDR3 bases are TGTGCCAGCAGTCTGTATTCGAACACCGGGGAGCTGTTTTTT.

The genes are TRBV2 and TRBJ2-4; no firm D call. The germline V gene has CDR1 SNHLY and CDR2 FYNNEI. Deletions cut 2 bases from V and 4 bases from J, with 6 bases between. The CDR3 has 13 residues. CDR3 sequence: CASSEWQKNIQYF. The CDR3, as DNA: TGTGCCAGCAGTGAATGGCAGAAAAACATTCAGTACTTC.

The V gene is TRBV7-3, the J gene TRBJ2-7; 9 bases fit TRBD1. Per the germline V gene, CDR1 is SGHTA and CDR2 is FQGTGA. The CDR3 length is 14 residues. The J segment lost 3 bases and the V segment lost 5 bases, leaving 5 bases of the junction unmatched. Here the CDR3 reads CASSPGQGLYEQYF. CDR3 nucleotide sequence: TGTGCCAGCAGCCCCGGACAGGGGCTCTACGAGCAGTACTTC.

The V call is TRBV4-2, the J call TRBJ2-7; TRBD1 matches 10 bases. Germline CDR1 LGHNA, CDR2 YNFKEQ. This CDR3 is 16 amino acids long. V was clipped by 0 bases and J by 3 bases; unmatched bases: 5. The CDR3 is CASSQDSGTGDYEQYF. CDR3 nucleotides: TGTGCCAGCAGCCAAGACTCGGGGACAGGGGACTACGAGCAGTACTTC.

The chain combines TRBV5-6 with TRBJ1-1; TRBD1 matches 9 bases. Germline CDR1 SGHDT, CDR2 YYEEEE. The V and J ends lost 2 bases and 0 bases, in that order; junction bases with no gene match: 2. This CDR3 contains 15 residues. For the CDR3, the DNA is TGTGCCAGCAGCTTCCGACAGGGGGTGAACACTGAAGCTTTCTTT. Its protein is CASSFRQGVNTEAFF.

The J gene is TRBJ2-7, the V gene TRBV10-3; TRBD2 agrees at 8 bases. The CDR3 consists of 13 residues. CDR1 and CDR2 (germline): ENHRY, SYGVKD. With V trimmed by 5 bases and J by 3 bases, 3 bases remained unmatched. The CDR3 region is CAISSSGVYEQYF. CDR3 DNA: TGTGCCATCAGTAGTAGCGGGGTCTACGAGCAGTACTTC.

The rearrangement joins TRBV4-3 to TRBJ2-3, with D hard to call. The CDR3 covers 15 residues. The ends were cut back, 4 bases at V and 2 bases at J, with 13 bases in the middle. Germline V lookup: CDR1 LGHNA, CDR2 YSLEER. The CDR3 region has the DNA TGCGCCAGCAGCCTAAGCGAGGTCTTCACAGATACGCAGTATTTT. This gives the protein CASSLSEVFTDTQYF.

The chain recombines TRBV10-2 with TRBJ2-3, with D possibly matching TRBD2 (6 bases). The CDR3 is 14 amino acids. Germline CDR1 and CDR2: WSHSY and SAAADI. V lost 8 bases to trimming and J lost 0 bases, with 12 bases between them. As DNA, the CDR3 is TGCGCCAGCGGGAGGAGGGTCAGCACAGATACGCAGTATTTT. This encodes CASGRRVSTDTQYF.

The rearrangement joins TRBV5-1 to TRBJ2-7, with D maybe TRBD1 (6 bases). This CDR3 has 14 residues. The V and J ends lost 1 base and 3 bases respectively, with 11 bases between them. CDR1 and CDR2 (germline): SGHRS, YFSETQ. The CDR3 spells CASSLMDRNYEQYF. The CDR3 coding sequence is TGCGCCAGCAGCTTGATGGACAGAAACTACGAGCAGTACTTC.

This clone was detected once. The V and J genes are TRBV7-9 and TRBJ1-2; no firm D call. Germline assignment: CDR1 SEHNR and CDR2 FQNEAQ (reference sequence). This CDR3 has 16 residues. The germline V and J ends were trimmed by 2 bases and 4 bases, with 17 bases remaining between them. The CDR3 protein is CASSLSLQHTSYGYTF. The CDR3 region has the DNA TGTGCCAGCAGCTTAAGTCTACAGCACACGTCCTATGGCTACACCTTC.

V gene TRBV7-2 combines with J gene TRBJ2-1, with TRBD2 identical over 8 bases. Germline V lookup: CDR1 SGHTA, CDR2 FQGNSA. The length of the CDR3 is 14 residues. V lost 4 bases, J lost 4 bases, and 3 bases stayed unmatched. CDR3 sequence reads: CASSWGLEYNEQFF. CDR3 in DNA: TGTGCCAGCAGCTGGGGACTAGAATACAATGAGCAGTTCTTC.

V and J are TRBV7-2 and TRBJ2-7; tentative D call: TRBD2 (6 bases). CDR1 SGHTA and CDR2 FQGNSA come from the germline V gene. The CDR3 runs to 14 residues. The ends were cut back, 5 bases at V and 7 bases at J, with 18 bases in the middle. The CDR3 DNA reads as TGTGCCAGCAGCCCTTTACGGGAGTTGGGGGAGCAGTACTTC. Translation: CASSPLRELGEQYF. Full variable domain (rest looked up from reference TRBV7-2 and TRBJ2-7): GAGVSQSPSNKVTEKGKDVELRCDPISGHTALYWYRQSLGQGLEFLIYFQGNSAPDKSGLPSDRFSAERTGGSVSTLTIQRTQQEDSAVYLCASSPLRELGEQYFGPGTRLTVT.

The chain is built from TRBV7-6 and TRBJ2-7; D perhaps matches TRBD1 (6 bases). With 4 bases removed from V and 3 bases from J, the gap between germline ends came to 16 bases. Germline-derived CDR1 and CDR2 are SGHVS and FNYEAQ. CDR3 length equals 15 residues. The CDR3 bases are TGTGCCAGCAGCTCCGGGACACAAGGACTCTACGAGCAGTACTTC. This translates into CASSSGTQGLYEQYF.

This clone is a singleton in its sample. This chain uses TRBV29-1 with TRBJ2-3, with TRBD1 identical over 8 bases. Germline CDR1 and CDR2: SQVTM and ANQGSEA. The V segment lost 0 bases and the J segment 2 bases; nucleotides outside the gene matches: 7. The CDR3 is 16 residues long. This CDR3 is CSVEESQGVHTDTQYF. CDR3 in DNA: TGCAGCGTTGAAGAGTCACAGGGGGTCCACACAGATACGCAGTATTTT.

This clone occurred once. V usage is TRBV5-1 and J usage is TRBJ2-3, with D hard to call. The CDR3 contains 11 residues. Trimming took 4 bases from V and 3 from J, leaving 3 bases between them. CDR1 is SGHRS and CDR2 is YFSETQ in the germline V gene. The CDR3 sequence is CASSQTDTQYF. The CDR3 DNA sequence: TGCGCCAGCAGCCAGACAGATACGCAGTATTTT.

This chain uses TRBV29-1 with TRBJ2-2; D not certain. Trimming shortened V by 6 bases and J by 3 bases, and 5 bases separated the two germline ends. CDR1 and CDR2 (germline): SQVTM, ANQGSEA. The CDR3 sequence is 11 residues long. The CDR3 is CSVYHTGELFF. CDR3 bases: TGCAGCGTCTACCACACCGGGGAGCTGTTTTTT.

The chain combines TRBV28 with TRBJ1-2; 8 positions match TRBD1. The germline V gene has CDR1 MDHEN and CDR2 SYDVKM. The CDR3 spans 14 residues. The V and J ends lost 7 bases and 6 bases, in that order; junction bases with no gene match: 10. The CDR3 is CASTSGQGVHGYTF. CDR3 nucleotides: TGTGCCAGCACTTCCGGACAGGGAGTACATGGCTACACCTTC.

The V gene is TRBV7-9, the J gene TRBJ2-5; 7 bases fit TRBD2. The germline V gene encodes CDR1 SEHNR and CDR2 FQNEAQ (reference sequence). The ends lost 3 bases at V and 4 bases at J; junction bases unmatched: 8. The CDR3 sequence is 15 residues long. The CDR3 bases are TGTGCCAGCAGCTTCGGGGTAGCGGGTGGAGAGACCCAGTACTTC. It is translated as CASSFGVAGGETQYF. Using reference TRBV7-9 and TRBJ2-5 for the parts outside the CDR3, the full variable domain is DTGVSQNPRHKITKRGQNVTFRCDPISEHNRLYWYRQTLGQGPEFLTYFQNEAQLEKSRLLSDRFSAERPKGSFSTLEIQRTEQGDSAMYLCASSFGVAGGETQYFGPGTRLLVL.

The V gene is TRBV11-2, the J gene TRBJ1-1; 9 positions agree with TRBD1. Trimming cost V 5 bases and J 6 bases; bases outside gene matches: 7. This CDR3 contains 14 residues. CDR1 is SGHAT and CDR2 is FQNNGV in the germline V gene. The CDR3 is CASSESGQGAEAFF. In DNA form, the CDR3 reads TGTGCCAGCAGCGAATCGGGACAGGGAGCTGAAGCTTTCTTT. The full variable domain, rest sourced from reference TRBV11-2 and TRBJ1-1, is EAGVAQSPRYKIIEKRQSVAFWCNPISGHATLYWYQQILGQGPKLLIQFQNNGVVDDSQLPKDRFSAERLKGVDSTLKIQPAKLEDSAVYLCASSESGQGAEAFFGQGTRLTVV.

The chain joins TRBV9 to TRBJ2-2; TRBD1 aligns across 8 bases. CDR1 is SGDLS and CDR2 is YYNGEE in the germline V gene. Trimming removed 3 bases from V and 8 bases from J; junction bases left unmatched: 3. The CDR3 totals 13 residues. CDR3 in amino acids: CASSAQGAGELFF. CDR3 bases: TGTGCCAGCAGCGCCCAGGGGGCAGGGGAGCTGTTTTTT.

This clone was seen just once. The gene calls are TRBV5-6 and TRBJ1-6, with D possibly being TRBD1 (6 bases). V was trimmed by 4 bases and J by 7 bases, leaving 12 bases between them. The CDR3 extends over 14 amino acids. Germline V gives CDR1 SGHDT, CDR2 YYEEEE. Here the CDR3 reads CASSRRDTNSPLHF. The CDR3 DNA follows: TGTGCCAGCAGCCGCCGGGACACCAATTCACCCCTCCACTTT.

This chain joins TRBV11-2 and TRBJ2-5; no firm D call. Germline CDR1 is SGHAT and CDR2 is FQNNGV. The CDR3 is made up of 11 amino acids. The V and J ends lost 5 bases and 5 bases respectively, with 6 bases between them. CDR3 DNA sequence: TGTGCCAGCAGCCCCCGGGAGACCCAGTACTTC. Its translation: CASSPRETQYF.

The CDR3 DNA reads as TGTGCCAGTAGTATAGGCCTTTGGTCGGGGACAGGGGTCAATGAGCAGTTCTTC. Amino acid sequence: CASSIGLWSGTGVNEQFF. V gene TRBV19 combines with J gene TRBJ2-1; 10 bases match TRBD1. V was pared by 1 base and J by 6 bases, with 12 bases of the junction left unmatched. CDR1 and CDR2 from the germline V gene are LNHDA and SQIVND (reference sequence). The CDR3 is 18 amino acids.

The chain joins TRBV4-3 to TRBJ2-2; possible D gene TRBD1, 5 bases. The CDR3 loop spans 16 amino acids. CDR1 and CDR2 (germline): LGHNA, YSLEER. V lost 0 bases, J lost 6 bases, and 14 bases lay in between. CDR3 residues: CASSQDHGHTAGELFF. The DNA of the CDR3 is TGCGCCAGCAGCCAAGATCACGGACACACGGCCGGGGAGCTGTTTTTT.

In its sample, this clone was seen once. The chain combines TRBV15 with TRBJ2-3; the match to TRBD2 covers 7 bases. CDR3 size: 17 residues. Germline values: CDR1 LNHNV, CDR2 YYDKDF (reference sequence). The junction had 8 bases not matched to a gene; V was cut back by 1 base and J by 1 base. The CDR3 DNA is TGTGCCACCAGCAGAGGTGCGTTCCGGGGGGGCACAGATACGCAGTATTTT. Translated, it gives CATSRGAFRGGTDTQYF.

The chain couples TRBV5-4 to TRBJ2-3; TRBD2 aligns across 7 bases. Germline lookup yields CDR1 SGHNT and CDR2 YYREEE (reference sequence). Trimming removed 4 bases from V and 6 bases from J; junction bases left unmatched: 5. There are 13 residues in the CDR3. The CDR3 region is CASSGDYTDTQYF. CDR3 in DNA: TGTGCCAGCAGCGGGGACTACACGGATACGCAGTATTTT. Variable domain in full (rest from reference TRBV5-4 and TRBJ2-3): ETGVTQSPTHLIKTRGQQVTLRCSSQSGHNTVSWYQQALGQGPQFIFQYYREEENGRGNFPPRFSGLQFPNYSSELNVNALELDDSALYLCASSGDYTDTQYFGPGTRLTVL.

The chain combines TRBV30 with TRBJ2-5, with 14 nucleotides matching TRBD2. There are 15 residues in the CDR3. Trimming removed 1 base from V and 4 bases from J; junction bases left unmatched: 2. Germline V gene data show CDR1 as GTSNPN and CDR2 as SVGIG (reference sequence). CDR3 amino acids: CAWSAGLAGAETQYF. CDR3 sequence (DNA): TGTGCCTGGAGTGCGGGACTAGCGGGAGCAGAGACCCAGTACTTC.